This T cell receptor (beta chain) was observed in a study of shared clonotypes between healthy human individuals. Turning to the study itself: Donor ages ranged 18 to 49 years: two women, a few men. Study results and caveats: Clonotype sharing among donors, it was expected, would be affected by sequencing depth.

Per the original methods: Sequence data from immunoSEQ were junction-only and lacked quality scores; consequently, filtering differed. Clones were sequenced by immunoSEQ multiplex PCR, and TCRdb holds only the in-frame ones, with some missing. V and J calls and clone size follow that table, whereas D and trimming were derived from the DNA. Altogether about 490,000 clones are present, 70% to 80% being singletons, with the ten largest covering approximately 12%. This clone was picked up many times. Its matching antigen is unknown. Unsorted material relied on roughly 100 million PBMCs as the source of genomic DNA. CDR3 size: 13 residues. With 5 bases removed from V and 3 bases from J, the gap between germline ends came to 11 bases. In germline, CDR1 is SGHTA, CDR2 FQGNSA.

This chain links TRBV7-2 with TRBJ2-7, with D perhaps matching TRBD2 (5 bases). The TCR was taken from a woman in her forties in good health. Some clones in this sample may be carry-over from other donors' samples. The sequenced sample was PBMCs. The chain's CDR3 is CASSIRGSYEQYF. The DNA of the CDR3 is TGTGCCAGCAGCATCCGGGGTAGCTACGAGCAGTACTTC.